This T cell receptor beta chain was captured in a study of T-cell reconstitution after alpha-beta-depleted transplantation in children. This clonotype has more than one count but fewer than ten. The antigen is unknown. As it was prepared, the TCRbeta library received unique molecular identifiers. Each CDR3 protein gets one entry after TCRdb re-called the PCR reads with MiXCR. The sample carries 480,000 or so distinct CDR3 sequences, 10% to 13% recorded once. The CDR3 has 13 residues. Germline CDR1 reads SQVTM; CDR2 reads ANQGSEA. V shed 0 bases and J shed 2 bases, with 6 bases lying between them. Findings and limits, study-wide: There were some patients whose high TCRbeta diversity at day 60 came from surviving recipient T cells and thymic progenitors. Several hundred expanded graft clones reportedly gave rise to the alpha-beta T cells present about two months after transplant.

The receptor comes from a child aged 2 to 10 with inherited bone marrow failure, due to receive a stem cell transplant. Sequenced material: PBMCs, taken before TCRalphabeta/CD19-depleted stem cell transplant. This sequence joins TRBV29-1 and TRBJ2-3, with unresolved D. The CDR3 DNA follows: TGCAGCGTTGAAGATCTTGTCACAGATACGCAGTATTTT. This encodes CSVEDLVTDTQYF.